The entry that follows covers one TCR beta chain sequence. Its antigen is still unknown. One base away there is no much larger clone; base qualities are not given. The CDR3 spans 14 residues, from the cysteine through the phenylalanine. CDR3 DNA only is kept here, 42 bases in frame from base 1. According to the germline V gene, CDR1 reads LGHNA and CDR2 reads YNFKEQ. V lost 0 bases and J lost 8 bases; the stretch between them is 10 bases long. The sample is drawn from a study of CD8+ T cells in alopecia areata (dated 2018 in TCRdb). General notes on the study: Treated patients were enrolled in an open-label pilot trial of oral tofacitinib at 5 to 10 mg twice daily for moderate-to-severe alopecia areata. Scalp tissue and sorted CD4+ and CD8+ peripheral blood T cells from patchy and totalis/universalis alopecia areata patients and from healthy controls were covered by human TCRbeta sequencing. The study used high-throughput TCRbeta sequencing to examine T cell clonal expansion in alopecia areata, in both the C3H/HeJ mouse model and human patients. Patients received tofacitinib for 6 to 18 months and were then followed off drug for 6 months to check for delayed response and recurrence. TCRbeta CDR3 regions were amplified by immunoSEQ multiplex PCR with 35 Vbeta forward and 13 Jbeta reverse primers. The SALT score, which quantifies the percentage of affected scalp surface area, was used to measure disease severity in treated patients. Patients on tofacitinib were biopsied at baseline and after 4 and 24 weeks of treatment, and several of the patients also had a later scalp biopsy. Clonality in the scalp was compared among normal scalp (n=4), patchy alopecia areata scalp (n=8), and alopecia totalis/universalis scalp (n=8). RNA came from the PAXgene miRNA kit for fixed scalp, the miRNeasy kit for PBMCs, and the RNeasy kit for mouse skin. Study-wide conclusions, independent of this receptor: Because the treated cohort was small and had just a single nonresponder, larger studies are needed to establish links between baseline CD8+ expansion and response. Unlike mouse skin, where gammadelta T cells dominate, normal human skin contains resident alphabeta T cells that get sequenced too, which complicates analysis of the scalp TCR repertoire. With tofacitinib, both scalp clonality and the number of expanded CD8+ clones among the top 100 scalp clones went down significantly. Shared TCR sequences between patients were less evident than in mice, which may be partly attributable to HLA diversity in the patient population. Compared with normal scalp, lesional scalp had higher clonality and more expanded CD8+ clones, particularly in alopecia totalis/universalis, a pattern that suggests antigenic drive. During tofacitinib treatment, many expanded lesional clones stuck around in both scalp and blood, and this persistence may partly explain why relapse happens after treatment is stopped.

The treatment or condition label, read with the paper, signifies: oral pan-JAK inhibitor, 5-10 mg twice daily. Lesional scalp punch biopsies and peripheral blood were collected from alopecia areata patients. PBMCs were separated by density centrifugation and stained for CD3, CD4 and CD8, after which CD4+ and CD8+ T cells were sorted on a FACSAria. Libraries were made using the immunoSEQ multiplex PCR assay. To provide template for TCR sequencing, every sample had RNA extracted and reverse transcribed into cDNA. First-strand cDNA was synthesized with SuperScript III using a 2:1 mix of oligo-dT and random hexamers. A synthetic immune receptor repertoire was used to measure amplification bias, and any remaining bias was corrected computationally. Per the source publication's procedure: After raw reads were preprocessed to remove errors, the CDR3 was defined following IMGT conventions as running from the conserved cysteine to phenylalanine. Clonality was computed as 1 minus the Shannon entropy, with the entropy normalized by log2 of the number of productive unique TCRs. Whether each scalp clone was CD4 or CD8 was inferred by checking scalp TCRbeta sequences against the CD4 and CD8 repertoires from sorted blood. Held by TCRdb, this immuneACCESS table contains in-frame sequences only and omits some clones. Under half of the omission traces to an unresolved V gene where checked; the cause of the rest is unknown. That table furnishes V, J and clone size, whereas the DNA furnished D and trimming. Recorded for this sample are some 170,000 clones; roughly 60% of them occurred a single time. The ten largest clones capture approximately 16% of the sample.

Sequencing was performed on CD4+ T cells sorted from blood, taken at roughly week 55, from a patient treated with tofacitinib. The sequence came from a human donor with alopecia areata. This sequence uses TRBV4-2 and TRBJ2-2, with no confident D gene call. The DNA sequence is as follows: TGTGCCAGCAGCCAAGAGCCGAATACAGGGGAGCTGTTTTTT. Its translation is CASSQEPNTGELFF.